The 5 T cell receptor beta chains below all came from one sample that was sequenced in a study of CD8 T cells in ankylosing spondylitis. Study outcomes and limitations: Several highly homologous variants made up a TCR beta motif, and this motif appeared characteristic of ankylosing spondylitis blood.

TCRdb processed the 5' RACE reads anew with MiXCR; each CDR3 protein has one entry. The table lists some 450,000 distinct CDR3 sequences, 17% of them singletons, with approximately 1% in the top ten. No antigen has been identified for these receptors. Source material: blood, either unsorted or a sorted T cell fraction (not recorded which). These receptors originate from a male donor with ankylosing spondylitis.

The table lists this clonotype with a few counts. The V gene is TRBV28, the J gene TRBJ2-1; a weak D match, TRBD2 (6 bases). Germline lookup yields CDR1 MDHEN and CDR2 SYDVKM. With 1 base removed from V and 4 bases from J, the gap between germline ends came to 8 bases. This CDR3 is built from 14 residues. This chain's CDR3 is CASSLFGGYNEQFF. DNA for the CDR3: TGTGCCAGCAGTTTATTCGGAGGGTACAATGAGCAGTTCTTC.

The rearrangement uses TRBV28 and TRBJ1-2; a weak D match, TRBD1 (5 bases). Germline V gives CDR1 MDHEN, CDR2 SYDVKM. The CDR3 extends over 14 amino acids. V gave up 7 bases and J gave up 8 bases, with 20 bases separating them. CDR3 DNA: TGTGCCAGCAACCCTGTGGGACGGAGGACGGGCTACACCTTC. Its protein is CASNPVGRRTGYTF.

The chain is built from TRBV6-2 or TRBV6-3 and TRBJ2-7, with 11 positions matching TRBD1. The CDR3 covers 16 residues. Germline values: CDR1 MNHEY, CDR2 SVGEGT. V dropped 2 bases and J dropped 5; count of bases not matched to a gene: 8. The CDR3 sequence is CASSYLTGQGDHEQYF. The CDR3 DNA is TGTGCCAGCAGTTACCTCACGGGACAGGGGGACCACGAGCAGTACTTC.

Notes on this clonotype: At one of its ends the junction is not consistent with the germline gene, which may arise from a read error. The rearrangement uses TRBV7-7 and TRBJ1-4; 10 nucleotides line up with TRBD1. Germline-derived CDR1 and CDR2 are SSHAT and FNYEAQ (reference sequence). There are 15 residues in the CDR3. CDR3 loop: CASRRDRGTNEKLFF. For the CDR3, the DNA is TGTGCTAGCAGGCGGGACAGGGGAACTAATGAAAAACTGTTTTTT.

The chain uses TRBV5-1 and TRBJ1-1, with D possibly matching TRBD1 (6 bases). CDR1 and CDR2 (germline): SGHRS, YFSETQ. Trimming shortened V by 2 bases and J by 0 bases, and 14 bases separated the two germline ends. The CDR3 covers 16 residues. Here the CDR3 reads CASSFAGTSLNTEAFF. CDR3 DNA: TGCGCCAGCAGCTTCGCCGGGACATCTCTGAACACTGAAGCTTTCTTT.